The entry that follows covers one T cell receptor beta chain sequence. The target antigen is unknown. The record originates from a study of OX40 agonist ivuxolimab in advanced cancers. Study-wide context: Clinicians treated patients with ivuxolimab, an agonistic anti-OX40 (CD134) antibody. Ivuxolimab was administered intravenously to patients at 0.01 to 10 mg/kg every 2 weeks.

Study results and limitations: Low levels of normalized T-cell clonal expansion also appeared in some nonresponders. Among T cells, CD8+ cells averaged more expanded clones than CD4+ cells.

Using immunoSEQ multiplex PCR, the repertoire was profiled, and TCRdb retains in-frame clones only, with some absent. Here the sample spans roughly 65,000 clones, around 85% being singletons. This material consisted of CD4+ or CD8+ T cells sorted from blood, taken in a trial of the OX40 agonist ivuxolimab. This TCR came from an adult with an advanced solid tumor such as melanoma, head and neck, liver or kidney cancer.

CDR3 in DNA: TGTGCCAGCTCAAGGACAGGGGGGGTCGAGCAGTACTTC. Its protein product is CASSRTGGVEQYF. This rearrangement joins TRBV18 to TRBJ2-7; TRBD1 agrees at 10 bases. V trimming: 5 bases; J trimming: 6 bases; junction bases outside the gene matches: 4. The V gene's germline CDR1 is KGHSH and CDR2 LQKENI. The CDR3 runs to 13 residues.